The 31 T cell receptor beta chains below come from one sample, sequenced in a study of T cells in Graves' hyperthyroidism and ophthalmopathy. TCR beta CDR3 sequences were amplified from RNA transcripts. HTBI primers were the set used in a first-round RT-PCR of the TCR CDR3. Using its own MiXCR run on the multiplex PCR reads, TCRdb lists one record per CDR3 protein. The sample consists of about 290,000 distinct CDR3 sequences, roughly 15% of them appearing once. Material for sequencing was blood. These receptors were collected from a woman aged 30 to 39 with Graves' hyperthyroidism that later progressed to Graves' ophthalmopathy.

This clonotype was picked up many times. This chain uses TRBV10-3 with TRBJ2-7; 11 bases align to TRBD1. CDR1 is ENHRY and CDR2 is SYGVKD in the germline V gene. V was clipped by 8 bases and J by 5 bases; unmatched bases: 11. The CDR3 totals 15 residues. The CDR3: CAIGGTGGIFNEQYF. CDR3 bases: TGTGCCATCGGGGGGACAGGGGGAATCTTTAACGAGCAGTACTTC.

As for this clonotype: It may be a read error: a sequence one base away is much more abundant. The V call is TRBV24-1, the J call TRBJ2-5; 10 bases match TRBD2. CDR3 length: 15 residues. CDR1 KGHDR and CDR2 SFDVKD come from the germline V gene. The CDR3 DNA follows: TGTGCCATCAGTGATACCCTAGCGGGAGTGGAGACCCAGTACTTC. As protein: CAISDTLAGVETQYF.

The table lists this clonotype with a few counts. V and J are TRBV5-4 and TRBJ1-2; maybe TRBD1 (5 bases). The V end lost 1 base, the J end lost 4 bases, and 11 bases lay between the germline ends. This CDR3 is 14 amino acids long. Germline V CDR1 and CDR2: SGHNT, YYREEE (reference sequence). For the CDR3, the DNA is TGTGCCAGCAGCTTGCGGCAGGGAGTCTATGGCTACACCTTC. This codes for CASSLRQGVYGYTF.

This clonotype was observed at least ten times. The V and J genes are TRBV20-1 and TRBJ1-2; D perhaps matches TRBD1 (5 bases). Deletions cut 3 bases from V and 12 bases from J, with 35 bases between. The CDR3 has 18 residues. Germline CDR1 DFQATT, CDR2 SNEGSKA (reference sequence). CDR3 bases: TGCAGTGCTAGGAACCTTTTAGGGAGGGTGTTGATAGAGGGGCTTAACACCTTC. This sequence encodes CSARNLLGRVLIEGLNTF.

This chain uses TRBV9 with TRBJ2-3; 12 nucleotides line up with TRBD2. This CDR3 has 16 residues. CDR1 is SGDLS and CDR2 is YYNGEE in the germline V gene. J was trimmed by 0 bases and V by 2 bases; bases with no gene match: 1. The CDR3 reads CASSVGTSGSTDTQYF. CDR3 coding DNA: TGTGCCAGCAGCGTCGGGACTAGCGGGAGCACAGATACGCAGTATTTT.

This clonotype was seen ten or more times. The rearrangement joins TRBV27 to TRBJ2-1; 9 positions match TRBD2. Trimming cost V 3 bases and J 9 bases; bases outside gene matches: 9. Germline CDR1 and CDR2: MNHEY and SMNVEV (reference sequence). This CDR3 is built from 15 residues. CDR3 protein: CASSFSAGGLVEQFF. As DNA, the CDR3 is TGTGCCAGCAGTTTCTCCGCGGGAGGGTTAGTTGAGCAGTTCTTC.

This clonotype was picked up many times. The chain couples TRBV7-9 to TRBJ1-2; perhaps TRBD1 as D (5 bases). Per germline, CDR1 SEHNR and CDR2 FQNEAQ (reference sequence). The CDR3 is 17 amino acids. V was cut by 4 bases and J by 2 bases, with 20 bases left in between. The CDR3, as DNA: TGTGCCAGCAGCTCCTTCGCGGGGCCGGGAGCAAACTATGGCTACACCTTC. Encoded protein: CASSSFAGPGANYGYTF.

With regard to this clonotype: This may come from a read error, since a much larger clone is one base off. The J gene is TRBJ2-1, the V gene TRBV5-1, with D possibly TRBD2 on 5 matching bases. V was pared by 5 bases and J by 4 bases, with 13 bases between. Germline CDR1 and CDR2: SGHRS and YFSETQ. The CDR3 is 14 residues long. As DNA, the CDR3 is TGCGCCAGCAGGCACGGGGAGCTTTACAATGAGCAGTTCTTC. Its translation is CASRHGELYNEQFF.

This clonotype has a count of ten or more. This rearrangement joins TRBV7-2 to TRBJ2-7, with 8 nucleotides matching TRBD2. The germline V gene encodes CDR1 SGHTA and CDR2 FQGNSA. This CDR3 has 15 amino acids. The J segment lost 2 bases and the V segment lost 2 bases, leaving 5 bases of the junction unmatched. The chain's CDR3 is CASSLSGSLAYEQYF. The CDR3 DNA is TGTGCCAGCAGCTTAAGCGGGAGCTTAGCCTACGAGCAGTACTTC.

This clonotype came up many times. This chain links TRBV7-9 with TRBJ2-3; 12 bases are a match to TRBD2. Germline-derived CDR1 and CDR2 are SEHNR and FQNEAQ (reference sequence). The CDR3 has 17 residues. The V and J ends lost 7 bases and 0 bases, in that order; junction bases with no gene match: 8. The CDR3 sequence is CASILLAGGASTDTQYF. In DNA, the CDR3 is TGTGCCAGCATCCTGCTAGCGGGAGGGGCCAGCACAGATACGCAGTATTTT.

This clonotype was observed at least ten times. The chain recombines TRBV5-1 with TRBJ2-7; D call uncertain. The CDR3 runs 12 residues. Germline V gives CDR1 SGHRS, CDR2 YFSETQ. The V end was cut by 4 bases, the J end by 3 bases, with 8 bases between. The CDR3 is CASSPGYYEQYF. The CDR3 nucleotides read TGCGCCAGCAGCCCCGGATACTACGAGCAGTACTTC.

Turning to this clonotype: At one boundary the junction diverges from the germline segment, which might be a read error. The chain recombines TRBV7-2 with TRBJ2-3; the D gene could be TRBD1 or TRBD2 (6 bases each). CDR1 and CDR2 from the germline V gene are SGHTA and FQGNSA. The CDR3 runs to 17 residues. This chain's CDR3 is CASSLSPGGGSTDTRYF. The CDR3 region has the DNA TGTGCCAGCAGCTTATCACCCGGAGGGGGGAGCACAGATACGCGGTATTTT.

There are many counts of this clonotype. The CDR3 nucleotides are TGTGCCAGCAGTCGGCTAGCGGGAGAAGGAGGAGAGACCCAGTACTTC. Its translation: CASSRLAGEGGETQYF. The rearrangement links TRBV6-1 to TRBJ2-5; 10 positions agree with TRBD2. J gave up 4 bases and V 5 bases, and 10 bases lay outside the gene matches. Germline loops: CDR1 MNHNS, CDR2 SASEGT. This CDR3 contains 16 residues.

This clonotype was detected many times. The genes are TRBV13 and TRBJ1-2; D uncertain. In germline, CDR1 is PRHDT, CDR2 FYEKMQ (reference sequence). Trimming cost V 5 bases and J 5 bases, with 15 bases left between them. There are 14 residues in the CDR3. The CDR3 is CASSREGNRYGYTF. As DNA, the CDR3 is TGTGCCAGCAGCCGGGAAGGGAATCGGTATGGCTACACCTTC.

J is TRBJ2-7 and V is TRBV4-2, with 10 bases identical to TRBD1. There are 15 residues in the CDR3. V was pared by 4 bases and J by 1 base, with 4 bases of the junction left unmatched. Germline CDR1 and CDR2: LGHNA and YNFKEQ. This chain's CDR3 is CASSRGQGESYEQYF. In nucleotides, the CDR3 is TGTGCCAGCAGCCGTGGACAGGGGGAGTCCTACGAGCAGTACTTC.

The V and J genes are TRBV20-1 and TRBJ1-6; D possibly corresponds to TRBD1 (5 bases). The CDR3 is 15 residues long. Germline V gene sequence: CDR1 DFQATT, CDR2 SNEGSKA (reference sequence). V was pared by 3 bases and J by 7 bases, with 16 bases between. The CDR3 protein is CSARVFGTRNSPLHF. DNA for the CDR3: TGCAGTGCTAGGGTTTTCGGGACTCGGAATTCACCCCTCCACTTT.

This clonotype was counted ten times or more. The chain uses TRBV18 and TRBJ1-5; no reliable D call. Trimming shortened V by 2 bases and J by 0 bases, and 8 bases separated the two germline ends. Germline values: CDR1 KGHSH, CDR2 LQKENI. This CDR3 is built from 15 residues. The CDR3 DNA sequence: TGTGCCAGCTCACCAAGTATATCTAGCAATCAGCCCCAGCATTTT. As protein: CASSPSISSNQPQHF.

This clonotype showed up many times. The V call is TRBV7-9, the J call TRBJ2-7; D is tentatively TRBD1 or TRBD2 (5 bases each). Germline-derived CDR1 and CDR2 are SEHNR and FQNEAQ (reference sequence). The V end was cut by 1 base, the J end by 2 bases, with 6 bases between. The CDR3 is 13 residues long. The CDR3 bases are TGTGCCAGCAGCTTAGTGGGACCCTACGAGCAGTACTTC. Encoded protein: CASSLVGPYEQYF.

This clonotype was seen a handful of times. V usage is TRBV9 and J usage is TRBJ2-2; 10 nucleotides match TRBD2. The germline V gene encodes CDR1 SGDLS and CDR2 YYNGEE. The CDR3 runs 20 residues. V lost 4 bases and J lost 1; bases outside the gene matches: 16. CDR3 sequence: CASSTRRLAGVDKNTGELFF. CDR3 DNA: TGTGCCAGCAGCACCCGACGACTAGCGGGCGTGGACAAGAACACCGGGGAGCTGTTTTTT.

The table lists this clonotype with many counts. This rearrangement joins TRBV2 to TRBJ1-2, with D possibly TRBD1 on 5 matching bases. The CDR3 extends over 15 amino acids. Germline V gene sequence: CDR1 SNHLY, CDR2 FYNNEI. Trimming removed 4 bases at V and 2 bases at J, with 14 bases between. The CDR3 nucleotides are TGTGCCAGCAGTGCCGGGACGACGGCAAACTATGGCTACACCTTC. This sequence encodes CASSAGTTANYGYTF.

This clonotype was observed at least ten times. The chain is built from TRBV20-1 and TRBJ2-7; D gene uncertain. The V gene lost 6 bases and the J gene lost 0 bases, with 15 bases spanning the gap. The CDR3 totals 14 residues. Germline CDR1 and CDR2: DFQATT and SNEGSKA (reference sequence). The CDR3 region is CSAERYHSSYEQYF. In DNA form, the CDR3 reads TGCAGTGCGGAGAGGTACCATAGCTCCTACGAGCAGTACTTC.

This clonotype was observed many times. The J gene is TRBJ2-7, the V gene TRBV7-2; a weak D match, TRBD1 (5 bases). The germline CDR1 and CDR2 sequences are SGHTA and FQGNSA. CDR3 length: 14 residues. With 3 bases removed from V and 5 bases from J, the gap between germline ends came to 14 bases. For the CDR3, the DNA is TGTGCCAGCAGCTTCACCCTGGGGCCCAACGAGCAGTACTTC. The encoded protein is CASSFTLGPNEQYF. Filled out from reference TRBV7-2 and TRBJ2-7, the complete variable domain reads GAGVSQSPSNKVTEKGKDVELRCDPISGHTALYWYRQSLGQGLEFLIYFQGNSAPDKSGLPSDRFSAERTGGSVSTLTIQRTQQEDSAVYLCASSFTLGPNEQYFGPGTRLTVT.

This clonotype was seen many times. V and J are TRBV7-3 and TRBJ2-7; D possibly corresponds to TRBD2 (6 bases). The length of the CDR3 is 16 residues. V lost 4 bases and J 4 bases, leaving 20 bases between the germline ends. Germline CDR1 reads SGHTA; CDR2 reads FQGTGA. CDR3 region: CASSYPWAGSQYEQYF. For the CDR3, the DNA is TGTGCCAGCAGCTACCCCTGGGCGGGATCCCAATACGAGCAGTACTTC.

The chain is built from TRBV6-2 or TRBV6-3 and TRBJ2-3; D might be TRBD1 (5 bases). Germline CDR1 is MNHEY and CDR2 is SVGEGT. The CDR3 extends over 12 amino acids. V gave up 4 bases and J gave up 5 bases, with 7 bases separating them. CDR3 loop: CASSWGIDTQYF. CDR3 nucleotide sequence: TGTGCCAGCAGTTGGGGCATAGATACGCAGTATTTT.

There are many counts of this clonotype. This chain joins TRBV5-1 and TRBJ2-1, with 14 positions matching TRBD2. V lost 4 bases, J lost 6 bases, and 12 bases stayed unmatched. The germline gives CDR1 SGHRS, CDR2 YFSETQ. The CDR3 contains 18 residues. In DNA, the CDR3 is TGCGCCAGCAGCCGGAGCCATACCGGGACTAGCGGGAGCAATGAGCAGTTCTTC. Protein: CASSRSHTGTSGSNEQFF.

This clonotype was seen a few times. This chain joins TRBV19 and TRBJ2-1; 12 bases align to TRBD1. Germline loops: CDR1 LNHDA, CDR2 SQIVND (reference sequence). The CDR3 covers 15 residues. The junction had 6 bases not matched to a gene; V was cut back by 7 bases and J by 5 bases. The CDR3 region has the DNA TGTGCCAGTAACTGGGGGACAGGGGGCCACAATGAGCAGTTCTTC. The encoded protein is CASNWGTGGHNEQFF.

The CDR3 coding sequence is TGTGCCAGCAGTATCTCATTCCGGGACGGCGACTCGAACACTGAAGCTTTCTTT. Translated: CASSISFRDGDSNTEAFF. The chain employs TRBV6-1 and TRBJ1-1, with D perhaps matching TRBD1 (5 bases). The V gene lost 5 bases and the J gene lost 1 base, with 23 bases spanning the gap. Germline values: CDR1 MNHNS, CDR2 SASEGT. The CDR3 extends over 18 amino acids.

At least ten counts were recorded for this clonotype. The J gene is TRBJ2-3, the V gene TRBV24-1, with D possibly matching TRBD1 (5 bases). CDR1 and CDR2 (germline): KGHDR, SFDVKD. Between the trimmed V and J ends, which lost 4 bases and 4 bases, there was a span of 11 bases. The CDR3 contains 14 residues. The CDR3 loop is CATSETGHADTQYF. CDR3 DNA: TGTGCCACCAGTGAAACCGGACACGCAGATACGCAGTATTTT.

As DNA, the CDR3 is TGTGCCAGCAGTTACGATCGGCCTCCGCGTAGTAATGAAAAACTGTTTTTT. Encoded protein: CASSYDRPPRSNEKLFF. The rearrangement uses TRBV6-4 and TRBJ1-4; D is unclear. V dropped 5 bases and J dropped 4 bases, with 20 bases sitting between them. The CDR3 loop spans 17 amino acids. Per the germline V gene, CDR1 is MRHNA and CDR2 is SNTAGT.

This clonotype was detected many times. The genes are TRBV7-6 and TRBJ2-3; 7 bases align to TRBD2. Looked up from germline, CDR1 is SGHVS and CDR2 is FNYEAQ. V gave up 1 base and J gave up 1 base; unmatched junction bases: 2. The CDR3 is made up of 15 amino acids. Here the CDR3 reads CASSLGGGGTDTQYF. Here the CDR3 DNA reads TGTGCCAGCAGCTTAGGGGGGGGAGGCACAGATACGCAGTATTTT.

This clonotype was seen only a few times. The gene calls are TRBV3-1 and TRBJ2-5; TRBD2 agrees at 8 bases. Germline V CDR1 and CDR2: LGHDT, YNNKEL (reference sequence). With 3 bases clipped from V and 5 bases from J, the junction kept 5 bases outside the gene matches. CDR3 length equals 14 residues. The CDR3, as DNA: TGTGCCAGCAGCCAGGGACTAGTAGGGGAGACCCAGTACTTC. This gives the protein CASSQGLVGETQYF.